This TCR beta chain was identified in a study of blood T cell repertoires in COVID-19. The overall study: PBMCs, B-cell-depleted T cells, or T cells were the source of the cDNA or gDNA that made up the material.

V shed 1 base, J shed 3 bases, and the junction held 1 base outside the gene matches. Germline CDR1 reads LNHNV; CDR2 reads YYDKDF (reference sequence). CDR3 length: 15 amino acids. Only in-frame clones appear in the TCRdb table, and some are missing; sequencing was by immunoSEQ multiplex PCR. The sample shows 280,000 or so clones, roughly 85% of them seen only once. The J gene is TRBJ2-2, the V gene TRBV15; TRBD2 matches 8 bases. Sequencing used PBMCs or T cells enriched from blood (not recorded which). This TCR was recovered from a woman aged 45-65 years who had recovered from COVID-19. The chain's CDR3 is CATSRVAGHTGELFF. The CDR3 nucleotides are TGTGCCACCAGCAGAGTAGCGGGGCACACCGGGGAGCTGTTTTTT.